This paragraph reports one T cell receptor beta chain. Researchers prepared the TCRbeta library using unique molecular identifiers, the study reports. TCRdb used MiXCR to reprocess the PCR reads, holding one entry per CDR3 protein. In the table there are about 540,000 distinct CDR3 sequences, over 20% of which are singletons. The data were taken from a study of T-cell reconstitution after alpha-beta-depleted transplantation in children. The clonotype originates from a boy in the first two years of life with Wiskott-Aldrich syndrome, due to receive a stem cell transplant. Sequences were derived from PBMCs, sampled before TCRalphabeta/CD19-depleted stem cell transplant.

Here the CDR3 reads CASSQANGGPGDTQYF. DNA for the CDR3: TGTGCCAGCAGCCAAGCGAACGGAGGGCCGGGAGATACGCAGTATTTT. The chain has TRBV4-2 and TRBJ2-3, with D tentatively TRBD2 (6 bases). Trimming stripped 1 base from V and 5 bases from J, with 16 bases between. Germline CDR1 reads LGHNA; CDR2 reads YNFKEQ. The CDR3 spans 16 residues.